This T cell receptor beta chain was recovered during a study of OX40 agonist ivuxolimab in advanced cancers. Study at large: Dose-escalation patients' cancers were hepatocellular carcinoma, melanoma, renal cell or head and neck cancer. Whole-study results and caveats: Doses of 0.1 to 3.0 mg/kg were accompanied by clonal expansion of CD4+ and CD8+ blood T cells by week 6.

Systemic immunosuppression or autoimmune disease history was grounds to exclude patients. This clone occurred once. Its antigen is undetermined. Some clones are missing from TCRdb's copy, which holds only in-frame ones; the method was immunoSEQ multiplex PCR. The profile shows tens of thousands of clones, 75% to 95% of them singletons. Per germline, CDR1 SEHNR and CDR2 FQNEAQ (reference sequence). The CDR3 covers 13 residues. V was cut by 1 base and J by 8 bases, with 9 bases left in between. This chain links TRBV7-9 with TRBJ2-1; no firm D call. This sample comprised CD4+ or CD8+ T cells sorted from blood, obtained in a trial of the OX40 agonist ivuxolimab. The TCR sequence derives from an adult with an advanced solid tumor such as melanoma, head and neck, liver or kidney cancer. The CDR3 DNA follows: TGTGCCAGCAGCTTAGTTAATATGGATGAGCAGTTCTTC. Translated: CASSLVNMDEQFF.